The sequence of this TCR beta chain was determined in a study of radiation and T cells in renal cell carcinoma. Produced via immunoSEQ multiplex PCR; TCRdb's table is partial and in-frame only. The table shows tens of thousands of clones, with approximately 86% occurring only once. The time point was: blood 2 weeks post-SBRT. Treatment meaning: 15 Gy SBRT to primary tumor, nephrectomy 4 weeks later. Blood was sampled at baseline, 2 weeks and 4 weeks after SBRT. For this clone: Antigen: not known.

Overall study findings and caveats: From baseline, blood top tumor clonotypes peaked at 2 weeks post-radiation.

The sample was blood, taken from a patient whose treatment included radiotherapy and nephrectomy. The sequence derives from a woman aged 45 to 65 with renal cell carcinoma.

CDR3: CASSQEVEDTQYF. For the CDR3, the DNA is TGTGCCAGCAGCCAAGAGGTAGAAGATACGCAGTATTTT. V and J are TRBV4-2 and TRBJ2-3; D gene ambiguous. Germline values: CDR1 LGHNA, CDR2 YNFKEQ. V was shortened by 0 bases and J by 5 bases, with 6 bases between the two germline ends. CDR3 size: 13 residues.